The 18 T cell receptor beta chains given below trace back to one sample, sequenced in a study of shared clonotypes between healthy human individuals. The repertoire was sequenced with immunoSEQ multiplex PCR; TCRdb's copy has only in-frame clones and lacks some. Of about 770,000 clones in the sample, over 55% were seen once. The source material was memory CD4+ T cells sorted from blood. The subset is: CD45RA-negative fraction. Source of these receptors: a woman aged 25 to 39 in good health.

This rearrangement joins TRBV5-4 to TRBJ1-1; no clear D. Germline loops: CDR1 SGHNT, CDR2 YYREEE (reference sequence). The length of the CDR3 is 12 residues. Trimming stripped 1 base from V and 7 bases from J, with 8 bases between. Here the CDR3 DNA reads TGTGCCAGCAGCTTGCAGGAGCATGAAGCTTTCTTT. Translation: CASSLQEHEAFF.

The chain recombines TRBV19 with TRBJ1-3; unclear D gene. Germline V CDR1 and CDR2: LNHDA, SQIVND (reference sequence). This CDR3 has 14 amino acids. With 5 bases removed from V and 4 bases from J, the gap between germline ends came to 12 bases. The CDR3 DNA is TGTGCCAGTAGTGAAACGGCCGCGGGAAACACCATATATTTT. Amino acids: CASSETAAGNTIYF.

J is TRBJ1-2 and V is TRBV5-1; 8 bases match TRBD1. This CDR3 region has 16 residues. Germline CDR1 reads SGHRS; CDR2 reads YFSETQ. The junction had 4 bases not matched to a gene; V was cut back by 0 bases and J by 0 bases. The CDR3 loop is CASSLATGAANYGYTF. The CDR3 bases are TGCGCCAGCAGCTTGGCGACAGGGGCGGCTAACTATGGCTACACCTTC.

CDR3 DNA: TGTGCCATCAGTGAGTGGGGACAGTTGGGAAATCAAGAGACCCAGTACTTC. Translating it yields CAISEWGQLGNQETQYF. The chain recombines TRBV10-3 with TRBJ2-5; 7 bases fit TRBD1. Germline V lookup: CDR1 ENHRY, CDR2 SYGVKD. CDR3 length: 17 residues. V shed 1 base, J shed 2 bases, and the junction held 10 bases outside the gene matches.

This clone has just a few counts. The CDR3 loop reads CASSQDRAGQGIQYF. CDR3 nucleotide sequence: TGTGCCAGCAGCCAAGATCGCGCGGGGCAGGGCATTCAGTACTTC. This chain joins TRBV4-2 and TRBJ2-4; D is possibly TRBD2 (6 bases). CDR1 is LGHNA and CDR2 is YNFKEQ in the germline V gene. The CDR3 is 15 amino acids. Between the trimmed V and J ends, which lost 0 bases and 9 bases, there was a span of 15 bases.

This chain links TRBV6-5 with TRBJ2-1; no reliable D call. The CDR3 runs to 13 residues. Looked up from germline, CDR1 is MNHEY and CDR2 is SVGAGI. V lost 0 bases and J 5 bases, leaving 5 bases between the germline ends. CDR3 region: CASSYSGNNEQFF. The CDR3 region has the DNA TGTGCCAGCAGTTACTCCGGCAACAATGAGCAGTTCTTC.

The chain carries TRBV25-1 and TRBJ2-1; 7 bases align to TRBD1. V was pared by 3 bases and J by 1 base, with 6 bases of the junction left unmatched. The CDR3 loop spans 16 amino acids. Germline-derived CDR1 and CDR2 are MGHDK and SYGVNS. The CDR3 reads CASSDEETGSYNEQFF. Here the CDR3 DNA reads TGTGCCAGCAGTGACGAGGAGACAGGGTCCTACAATGAGCAGTTCTTC.

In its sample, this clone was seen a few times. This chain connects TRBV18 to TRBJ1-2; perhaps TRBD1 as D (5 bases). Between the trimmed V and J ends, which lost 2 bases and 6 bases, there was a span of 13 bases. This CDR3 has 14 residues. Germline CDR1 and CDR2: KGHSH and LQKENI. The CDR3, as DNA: TGTGCCAGCTCACCATCTGAGGGGACGAATGGCTACACCTTC. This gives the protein CASSPSEGTNGYTF.

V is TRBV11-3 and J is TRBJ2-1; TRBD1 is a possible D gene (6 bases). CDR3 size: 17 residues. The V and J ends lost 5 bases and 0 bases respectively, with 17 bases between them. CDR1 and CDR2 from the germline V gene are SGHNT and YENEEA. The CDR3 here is CASSHRASLNSYNEQFF. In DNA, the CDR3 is TGTGCCAGCAGCCACAGGGCAAGCTTAAACTCCTACAATGAGCAGTTCTTC. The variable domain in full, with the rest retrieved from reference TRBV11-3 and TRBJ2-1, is EAGVVQSPRYKIIEKKQPVAFWCNPISGHNTLYWYLQNLGQGPELLIRYENEEAVDDSQLPKDRFSAERLKGVDSTLKIQPAELGDSAVYLCASSHRASLNSYNEQFFGPGTRLTVL.

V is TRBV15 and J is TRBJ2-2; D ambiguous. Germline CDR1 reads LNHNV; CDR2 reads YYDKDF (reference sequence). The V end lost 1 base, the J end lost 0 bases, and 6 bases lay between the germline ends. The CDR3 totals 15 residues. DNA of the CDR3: TGTGCCACCAGCAGAGGACTGGCGAACACCGGGGAGCTGTTTTTT. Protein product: CATSRGLANTGELFF.

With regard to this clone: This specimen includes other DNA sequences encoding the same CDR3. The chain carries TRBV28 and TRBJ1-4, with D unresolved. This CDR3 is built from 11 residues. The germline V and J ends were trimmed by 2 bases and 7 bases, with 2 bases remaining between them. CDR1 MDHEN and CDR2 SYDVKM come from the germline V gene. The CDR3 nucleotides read TGTGCCAGCAGTTTAGGTGAAAAACTGTTTTTT. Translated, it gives CASSLGEKLFF.

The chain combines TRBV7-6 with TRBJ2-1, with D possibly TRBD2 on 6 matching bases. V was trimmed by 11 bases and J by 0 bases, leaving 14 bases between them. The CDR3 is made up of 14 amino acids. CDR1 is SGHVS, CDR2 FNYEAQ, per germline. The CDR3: CAGAHGSSYNEQFF. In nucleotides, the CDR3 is TGTGCCGGAGCACACGGGAGCTCCTACAATGAGCAGTTCTTC.

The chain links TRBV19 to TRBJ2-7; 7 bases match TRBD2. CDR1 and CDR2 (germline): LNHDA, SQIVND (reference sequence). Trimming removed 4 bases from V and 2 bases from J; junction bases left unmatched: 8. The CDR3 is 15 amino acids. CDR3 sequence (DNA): TGTGCCAGTAGTAATGGCGGGAGTGCTACCTACGAGCAGTACTTC. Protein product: CASSNGGSATYEQYF.

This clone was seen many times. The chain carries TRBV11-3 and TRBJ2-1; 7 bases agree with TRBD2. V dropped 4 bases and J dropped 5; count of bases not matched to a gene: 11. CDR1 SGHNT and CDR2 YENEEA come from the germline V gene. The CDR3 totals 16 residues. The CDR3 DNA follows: TGTGCCAGCAGCTCCGCAACCGGGAGGTCCCACAATGAGCAGTTCTTC. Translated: CASSSATGRSHNEQFF.

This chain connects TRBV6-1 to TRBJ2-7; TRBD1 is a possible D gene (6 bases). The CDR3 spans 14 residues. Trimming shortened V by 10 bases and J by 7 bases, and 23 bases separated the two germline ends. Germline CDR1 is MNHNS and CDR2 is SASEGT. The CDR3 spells CAILSGTIVGEQYF. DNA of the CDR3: TGTGCCATTTTATCCGGGACAATCGTGGGGGAGCAGTACTTC.

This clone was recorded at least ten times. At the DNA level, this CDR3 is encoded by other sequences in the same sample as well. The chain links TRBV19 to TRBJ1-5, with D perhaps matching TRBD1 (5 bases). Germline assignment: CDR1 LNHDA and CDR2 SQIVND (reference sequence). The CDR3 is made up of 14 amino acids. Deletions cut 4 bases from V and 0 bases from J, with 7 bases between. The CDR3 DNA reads TGTGCCAGTAGTAGACAGAATAGCAATCAGCCCCAGCATTTT. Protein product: CASSRQNSNQPQHF.

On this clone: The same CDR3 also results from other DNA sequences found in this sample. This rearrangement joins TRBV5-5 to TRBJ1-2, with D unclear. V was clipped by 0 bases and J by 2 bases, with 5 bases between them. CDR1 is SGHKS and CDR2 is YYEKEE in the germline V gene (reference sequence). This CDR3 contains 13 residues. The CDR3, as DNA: TGTGCCAGCAGCTTGGCGCAGAACTATGGCTACACCTTC. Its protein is CASSLAQNYGYTF.

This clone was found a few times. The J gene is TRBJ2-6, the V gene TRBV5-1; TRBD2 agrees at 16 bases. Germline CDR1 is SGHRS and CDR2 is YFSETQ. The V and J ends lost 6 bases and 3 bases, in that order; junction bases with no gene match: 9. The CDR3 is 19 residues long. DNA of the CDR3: TGCGCCAGCACGGGACTAGCGGGAGGGCCTCTTAGTGGGGCCAACGTCCTGACTTTC. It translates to CASTGLAGGPLSGANVLTF.